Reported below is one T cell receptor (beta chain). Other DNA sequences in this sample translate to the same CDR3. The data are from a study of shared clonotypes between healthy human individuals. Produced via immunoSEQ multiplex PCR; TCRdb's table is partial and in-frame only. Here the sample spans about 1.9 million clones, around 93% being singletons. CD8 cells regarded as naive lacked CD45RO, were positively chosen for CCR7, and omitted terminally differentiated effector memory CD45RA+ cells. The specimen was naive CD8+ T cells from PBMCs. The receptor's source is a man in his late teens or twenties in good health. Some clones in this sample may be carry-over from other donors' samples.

The CDR3 bases are TGTGCCAGCAGCCCTTATCCCACCTACGAGCAGTACTTC. This gives the protein CASSPYPTYEQYF. This chain links TRBV27 with TRBJ2-7; no clear D. The CDR3 totals 13 residues. V was pared by 6 bases and J by 2 bases, with 11 bases between. CDR1 MNHEY and CDR2 SMNVEV come from the germline V gene (reference sequence).